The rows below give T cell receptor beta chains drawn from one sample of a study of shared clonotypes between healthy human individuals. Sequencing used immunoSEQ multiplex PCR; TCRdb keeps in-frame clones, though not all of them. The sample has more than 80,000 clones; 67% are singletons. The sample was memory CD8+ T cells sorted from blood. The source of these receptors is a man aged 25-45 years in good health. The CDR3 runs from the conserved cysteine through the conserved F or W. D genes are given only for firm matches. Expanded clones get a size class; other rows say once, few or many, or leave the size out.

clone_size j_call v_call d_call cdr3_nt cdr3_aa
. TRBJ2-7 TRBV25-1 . TGTGCCAGCAGTGACGGCAGCTCCTACGAGCAGTACTTC CASSDGSSYEQYF
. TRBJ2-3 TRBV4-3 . TGCGCCAGCAGACAATCTTCAGGGCGGACACGGGCCGAGACAGATACGCAGTATTTT CASRQSSGRTRAETDTQYF
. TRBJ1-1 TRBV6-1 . TGTGCCAGCAGAGTATGGGGAGATAACACTGAAGCTTTCTTT CASRVWGDNTEAFF
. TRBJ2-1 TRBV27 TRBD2 TGTGCCAGCAGCCAGGGACTAGCGGGAGATCGGGGTCAGTTCTTC CASSQGLAGDRGQFF
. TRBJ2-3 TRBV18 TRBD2 TGTGCCAGCCCAGCCAGACTAGCGGGAATGGATACGCAGTATTTT CASPARLAGMDTQYF
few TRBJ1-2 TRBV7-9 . TGTGCCAGCAGCTCGACAGGCGCTTATGGCTACACCTTC CASSSTGAYGYTF
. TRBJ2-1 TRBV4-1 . TGCGCCAGCAGCCCTCCGTCGTACAATGAGCAGTTCTTC CASSPPSYNEQFF
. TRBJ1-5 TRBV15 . TGTGCCACCAGCAGAGGGGAGGGGTGGGGCAATCAGCCCCAGCATTTT CATSRGEGWGNQPQHF
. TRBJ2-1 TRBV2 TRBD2 TGTGCCAGCAGTTCCACGACTAGCGGGAGGGCCTTAGGGTCCTACAATGAGCAGTTCTTC CASSSTTSGRALGSYNEQFF
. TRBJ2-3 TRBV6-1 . TGTGCCAGCAGTGATAACCCCTGGGAGACAGATACGCAGTATTTT CASSDNPWETDTQYF
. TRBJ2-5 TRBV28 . TGTGCCAGCAGCCTCACTAGCCCGCGAGAGACCCAGTACTTC CASSLTSPRETQYF
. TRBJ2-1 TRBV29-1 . TGCAGCGTTGAAGATCTGGAGGGACATACCTACAATGAGCAGTTCTTC CSVEDLEGHTYNEQFF
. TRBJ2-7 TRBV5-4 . TGTGCCAGCAGCTTGGATTCCGGCAGCGAGCAGTACTTC CASSLDSGSEQYF
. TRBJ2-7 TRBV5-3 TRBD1 TGTGCCAGAAGCGAGGGGGGACAGGGAGTGTCCTACGAGCAGTACTTC CARSEGGQGVSYEQYF
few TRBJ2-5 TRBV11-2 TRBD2 TGTGCCAGCAGCCTCCAGCGGGAGGACCAAGAGACCCAGTACTTC CASSLQREDQETQYF
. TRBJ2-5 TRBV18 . TGTGCCAGCTCACCACCGGGCCTAGCGCGAGAGACCCAGTACTTC CASSPPGLARETQYF
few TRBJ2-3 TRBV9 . TGTGCCAGCAGGGGGACCGACAGCACAGATACGCAGTATTTT CASRGTDSTDTQYF
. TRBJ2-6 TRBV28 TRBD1 TGTGCCAGCAGCCCACGAGACAGGGCGAGCTCTGGGGCCAACGTCCTGACTTTC CASSPRDRASSGANVLTF
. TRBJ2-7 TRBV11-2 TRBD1 TGTGCCAGCAGCTGGCCGGGACAGGGCTACGAGCAGTACTTC CASSWPGQGYEQYF
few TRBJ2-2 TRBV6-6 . TGTGCCAGCAGTTACTCTCGGGAGAGGGGCACCGGGGAGCTGTTTTTT CASSYSRERGTGELFF
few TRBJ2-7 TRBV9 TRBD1 TGTGCCAGCAGCACCGAGGGACAGGGGGGTTACGAGCAGTACTTC CASSTEGQGGYEQYF
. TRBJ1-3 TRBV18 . TGTGCCAGCTCACCAGAGCTTTTGCACTCTGGAAACACCATATATTTT CASSPELLHSGNTIYF
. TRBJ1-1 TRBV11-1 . TGTGCCAGCAGCTTTGAGACCTCGAACACTGAAGCTTTCTTT CASSFETSNTEAFF
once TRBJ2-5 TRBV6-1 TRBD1 TGTGCCAGCAGGGACAGGGGGCATACCCAGTACTTC CASRDRGHTQYF
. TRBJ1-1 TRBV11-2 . TGTGCCAGCAGCTGGGGGAACATGAACACTGAAGCTTTCTTT CASSWGNMNTEAFF
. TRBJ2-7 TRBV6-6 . TGTGCCAGCAGGGCGGTATCCTACGAGCAGTACTTC CASRAVSYEQYF
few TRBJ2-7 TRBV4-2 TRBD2 TGTGCCAGCAGCCGGCCGGGACTAGCGGCCTACGAGCAGTACTTC CASSRPGLAAYEQYF
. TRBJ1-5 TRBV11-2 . TGTGCCAGCAGCTTAGGGCAGGGAAATCAGCCCCAGCATTTT CASSLGQGNQPQHF
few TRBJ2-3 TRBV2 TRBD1 TGTGCCAGCAGTTCCCGGGACAGGGGAAGAGATACGCAGTATTTT CASSSRDRGRDTQYF
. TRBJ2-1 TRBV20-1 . TGCAGTGCTGTAGACCGGGACATCCAGTTCTTC CSAVDRDIQFF
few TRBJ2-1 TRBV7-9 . TGTGCCAGCAGCCCTAATGGCTCCGCGGGTTTCTCCTACAATGAGCAGTTCTTC CASSPNGSAGFSYNEQFF
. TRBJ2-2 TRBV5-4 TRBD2 TGTGCCAGCAGCTTGGCGCGGGGGGGCACCGGGGAGCTGTTTTTT CASSLARGGTGELFF
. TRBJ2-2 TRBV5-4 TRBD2 TGTGCCAGCAGCTTGGTTGCGGGAGAGAGCACCGGGGAGCTGTTTTTT CASSLVAGESTGELFF
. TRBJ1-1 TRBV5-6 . TGTGCCAGCAGCTTGGGGGACGGGAACACTGAAGCTTTCTTT CASSLGDGNTEAFF
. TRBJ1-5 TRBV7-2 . TGTGCCAGCAGTCCTCCGGGGCCGGTGGGCAATCAGCCCCAGCATTTT CASSPPGPVGNQPQHF
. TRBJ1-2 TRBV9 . TGTGCCAGCAGCCCCAACTCCCCAGGGTATAGAGGCTACACCTTC CASSPNSPGYRGYTF
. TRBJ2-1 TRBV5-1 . TGCGCCAGCAGCGGGGACTCCAATGAGCAGTTCTTC CASSGDSNEQFF
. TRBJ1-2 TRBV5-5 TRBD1 TGTGCCAGCAGCTTCCCCGGGACAGAGATAAACTATGGCTACACCTTC CASSFPGTEINYGYTF
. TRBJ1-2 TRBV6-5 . TGTGCCAGCAGTCGGACATCCCACTATGGCTACACCTTC CASSRTSHYGYTF
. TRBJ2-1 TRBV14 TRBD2 TGTGCCAGCAGTCCTAGCGGGAGGGCCCGGGGCAATGAGCAGTTCTTC CASSPSGRARGNEQFF
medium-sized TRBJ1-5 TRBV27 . TGTGCCAGCAAACCCCAGGGAAGCAATCAGCCCCAGCATTTT CASKPQGSNQPQHF
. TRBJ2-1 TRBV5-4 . TGTGCCAGCAGCCTGGGGAGGGAGCAGTTCTTC CASSLGREQFF
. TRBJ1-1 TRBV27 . TGTGCCAGCAGCACCCGGCAGGGTGGGGCAGCTTTCTTT CASSTRQGGAAFF
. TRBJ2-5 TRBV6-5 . TGTGCCAGCAGTCCCGTCCCAGAGACCCAGTACTTC CASSPVPETQYF
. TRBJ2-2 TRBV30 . TGTGCCTGGAGTGTTCAGGGATCCGGGGAGCTGTTTTTT CAWSVQGSGELFF
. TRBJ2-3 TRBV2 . TGTGCCAGCAGTACCTTAACAGATACGCAGTATTTT CASSTLTDTQYF
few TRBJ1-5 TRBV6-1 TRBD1 TGTGCCAGCAGTGAATCCGGGACAGGTTATCAGCCCCAGCATTTT CASSESGTGYQPQHF
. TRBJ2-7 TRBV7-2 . TGTGCCAGCAGCTTAACCCCACTACGATCCCTCCCGCAGTACTTC CASSLTPLRSLPQYF
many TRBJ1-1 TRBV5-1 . TGCGCCAGCAGCACCCTAGGTCCGAACACTGAAGCTTTCTTT CASSTLGPNTEAFF
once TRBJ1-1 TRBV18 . TGTGCCAGCTCACGCAACAGGGTTTCAGGTACTGAAGCTTTCTTT CASSRNRVSGTEAFF
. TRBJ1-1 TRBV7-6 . TGTGCCAGCAGCTTAGGGCGGAACACTGAAGCTTTCTTT CASSLGRNTEAFF
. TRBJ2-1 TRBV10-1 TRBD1 TGCGCCAGCAGTTATGTCCGGGACAGGGGCCTTGATGAGCAGTTCTTC CASSYVRDRGLDEQFF
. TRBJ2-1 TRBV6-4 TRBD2 TGTGCCAGCAGTGCGGCGGGAGGGCCCAATGAGCAGTTCTTC CASSAAGGPNEQFF
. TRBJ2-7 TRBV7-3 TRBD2 TGTGCCAGCAGCTTAGATAGCGGGGCGTTGGACGAGCAGTACTTC CASSLDSGALDEQYF
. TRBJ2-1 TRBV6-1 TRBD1 TGTGCCAGCAGTGGGGGGACAGGGACGGATGAGCAGTTCTTC CASSGGTGTDEQFF
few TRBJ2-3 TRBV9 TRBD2 TGTGCCAGCAGCGGAGGACTAGCGGGAACAGATACGCAGTATTTT CASSGGLAGTDTQYF
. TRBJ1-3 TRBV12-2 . TGTGCAAGTCGCTTATTGTTACTCGGACAGGGAGGGCCTGGAAACACCATATATTTT CASRLLLLGQGGPGNTIYF
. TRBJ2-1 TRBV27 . TGTGCCAGCAGTATCGACAGGCGTTACGGTAACAATGAGCAGTTCTTC CASSIDRRYGNNEQFF
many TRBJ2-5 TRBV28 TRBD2 TGTGCCAGCAGTTTAACCAGCGGGGGCTCCATCGGGGAGACCCAGTACTTC CASSLTSGGSIGETQYF